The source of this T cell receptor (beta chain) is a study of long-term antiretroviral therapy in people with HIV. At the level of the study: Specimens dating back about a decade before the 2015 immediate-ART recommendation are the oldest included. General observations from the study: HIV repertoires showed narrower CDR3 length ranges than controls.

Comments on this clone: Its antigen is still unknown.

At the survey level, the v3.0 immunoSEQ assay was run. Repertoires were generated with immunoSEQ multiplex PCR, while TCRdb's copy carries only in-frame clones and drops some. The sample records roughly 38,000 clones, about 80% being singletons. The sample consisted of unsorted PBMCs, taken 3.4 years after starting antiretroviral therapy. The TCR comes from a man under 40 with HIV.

CDR3 in amino acids: CASSFGGDIQYF. CDR3 nucleotides: TGTGCCAGCAGCTTCGGGGGCGACATTCAGTACTTC. The V call is TRBV11-2, the J call TRBJ2-4; either TRBD1 or TRBD2 may supply D (6 bases each). CDR1 SGHAT and CDR2 FQNNGV come from the germline V gene. V shed 3 bases and J shed 8 bases, with 8 bases lying between them. The CDR3 contains 12 residues. Together with reference TRBV11-2 and TRBJ2-4, the CDR3 gives the full variable domain: EAGVAQSPRYKIIEKRQSVAFWCNPISGHATLYWYQQILGQGPKLLIQFQNNGVVDDSQLPKDRFSAERLKGVDSTLKIQPAKLEDSAVYLCASSFGGDIQYFGAGTRLSVL.